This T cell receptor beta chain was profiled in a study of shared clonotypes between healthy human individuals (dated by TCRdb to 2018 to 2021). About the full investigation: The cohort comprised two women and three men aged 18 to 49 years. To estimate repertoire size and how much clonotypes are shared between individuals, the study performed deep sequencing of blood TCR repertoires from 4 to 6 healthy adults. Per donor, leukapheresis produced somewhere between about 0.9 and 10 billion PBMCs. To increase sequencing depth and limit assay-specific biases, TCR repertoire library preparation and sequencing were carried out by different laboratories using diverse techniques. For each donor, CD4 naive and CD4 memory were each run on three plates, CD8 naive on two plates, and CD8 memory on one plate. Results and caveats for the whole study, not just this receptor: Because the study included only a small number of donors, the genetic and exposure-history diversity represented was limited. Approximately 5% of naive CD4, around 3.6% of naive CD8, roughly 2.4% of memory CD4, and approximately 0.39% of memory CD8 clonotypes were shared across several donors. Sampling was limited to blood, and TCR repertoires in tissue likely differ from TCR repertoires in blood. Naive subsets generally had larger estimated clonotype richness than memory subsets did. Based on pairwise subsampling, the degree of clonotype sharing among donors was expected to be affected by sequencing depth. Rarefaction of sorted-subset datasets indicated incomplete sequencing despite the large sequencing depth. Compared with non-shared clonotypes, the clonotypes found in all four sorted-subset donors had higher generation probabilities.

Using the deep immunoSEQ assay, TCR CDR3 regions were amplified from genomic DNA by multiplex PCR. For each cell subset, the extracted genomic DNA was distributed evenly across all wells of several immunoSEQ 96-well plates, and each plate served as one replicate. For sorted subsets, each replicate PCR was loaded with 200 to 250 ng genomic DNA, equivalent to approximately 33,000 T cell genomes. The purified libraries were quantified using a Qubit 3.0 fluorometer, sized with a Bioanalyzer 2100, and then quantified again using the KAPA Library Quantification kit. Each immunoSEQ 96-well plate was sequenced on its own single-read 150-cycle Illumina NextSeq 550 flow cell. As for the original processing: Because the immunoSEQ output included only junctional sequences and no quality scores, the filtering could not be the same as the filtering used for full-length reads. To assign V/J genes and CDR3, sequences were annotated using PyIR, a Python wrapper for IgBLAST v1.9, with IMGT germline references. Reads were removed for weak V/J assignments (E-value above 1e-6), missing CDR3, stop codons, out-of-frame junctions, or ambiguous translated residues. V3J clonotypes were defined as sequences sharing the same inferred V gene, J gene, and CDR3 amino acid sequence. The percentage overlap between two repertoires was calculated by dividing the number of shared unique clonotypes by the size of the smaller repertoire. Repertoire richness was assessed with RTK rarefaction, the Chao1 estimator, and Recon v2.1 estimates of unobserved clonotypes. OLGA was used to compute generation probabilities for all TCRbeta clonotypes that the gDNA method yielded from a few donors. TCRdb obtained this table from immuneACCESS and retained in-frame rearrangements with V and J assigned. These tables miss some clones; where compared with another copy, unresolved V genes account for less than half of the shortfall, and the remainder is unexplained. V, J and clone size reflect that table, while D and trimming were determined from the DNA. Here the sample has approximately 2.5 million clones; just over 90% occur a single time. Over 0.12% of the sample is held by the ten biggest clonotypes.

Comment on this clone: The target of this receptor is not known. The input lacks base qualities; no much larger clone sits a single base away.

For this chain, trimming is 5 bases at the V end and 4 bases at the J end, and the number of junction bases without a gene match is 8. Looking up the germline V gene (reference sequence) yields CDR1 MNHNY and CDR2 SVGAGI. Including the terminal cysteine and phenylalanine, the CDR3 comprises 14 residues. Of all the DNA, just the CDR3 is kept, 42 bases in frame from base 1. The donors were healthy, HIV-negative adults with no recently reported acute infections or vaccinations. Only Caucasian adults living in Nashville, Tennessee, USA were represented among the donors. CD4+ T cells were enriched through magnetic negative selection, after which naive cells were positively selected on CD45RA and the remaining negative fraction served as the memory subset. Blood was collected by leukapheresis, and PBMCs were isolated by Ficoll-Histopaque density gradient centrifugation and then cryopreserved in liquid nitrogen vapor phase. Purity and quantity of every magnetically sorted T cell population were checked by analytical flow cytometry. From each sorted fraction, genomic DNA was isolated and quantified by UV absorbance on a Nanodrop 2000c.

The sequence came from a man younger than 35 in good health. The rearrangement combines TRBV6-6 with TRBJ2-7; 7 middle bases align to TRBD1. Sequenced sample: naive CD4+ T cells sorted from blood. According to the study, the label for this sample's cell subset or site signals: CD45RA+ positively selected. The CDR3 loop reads CASSRQGKGYEQYF. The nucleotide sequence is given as TGTGCCAGCAGTAGACAGGGAAAAGGTTACGAGCAGTACTTC.